Given below is one TCR beta chain in context. This sample stems from a study of T cell clonotyping in hematopoietic cell transplantation. V shed 8 bases and J 2 bases; nucleotides not matched to a gene: 9. The CDR3 has 15 amino acids. The V gene's germline CDR1 is MDHEN and CDR2 SYDVKM. Only in-frame clones appear in the TCRdb table, and some are missing; sequencing was by immunoSEQ multiplex PCR. The table has some 40,000 clones, 94% seen once. V usage is TRBV28 and J usage is TRBJ2-5, with 9 bases identical to TRBD2. The sample was peripheral blood mononuclear cells. The clonotype originates from a woman between 45 and 60 years old in good health. Some clones in this sample may be carry-over from other donors' samples. The CDR3 region is CASGTSGGHQETQYF. The CDR3 region has the DNA TGTGCCAGCGGCACCAGCGGGGGGCATCAAGAGACCCAGTACTTC.